This passage covers 19 T cell receptor beta chains from one sample sequenced in a study of PD-L1 blockade in urothelial cancer. Only in-frame clones appear in the TCRdb table, and some are missing; sequencing was by immunoSEQ multiplex PCR. The table lists about 73,000 clones, roughly nine tenths of them singletons. The sequences come from PBMCs, collected around atezolizumab (anti-PD-L1) treatment. The receptors come from a man aged 55 to 70 with urothelial cancer.

The chain uses TRBV28 and TRBJ2-2, with 7 positions matching TRBD2. V lost 7 bases and J lost 3; bases outside the gene matches: 8. This CDR3 contains 15 residues. CDR1 is MDHEN, CDR2 SYDVKM, per germline. The CDR3 region has the DNA TGTGCCAGCACCTTACGGCGGGAGTACACCGGGGAGCTGTTTTTT. Its protein product is CASTLRREYTGELFF.

V is TRBV28 and J is TRBJ1-1, with a tentative D call TRBD1 (6 bases). The V and J ends lost 6 bases and 1 base respectively, with 12 bases between them. The CDR3 totals 14 residues. Germline assignment: CDR1 MDHEN and CDR2 SYDVKM. CDR3 bases: TGTGCCAGCAGCGAAGGGGGATGGAACACTGAAGCTTTCTTT. Its translation is CASSEGGWNTEAFF.

In this sample, this clone turned up a few times. The chain has TRBV30 and TRBJ1-2, with D perhaps TRBD1 (6 bases). Germline loops: CDR1 GTSNPN, CDR2 SVGIG (reference sequence). The CDR3 extends over 13 amino acids. Trimming left V 5 bases short and J 6 bases short, with 16 bases between. The CDR3 spells CAWDEGRGNGYTF. CDR3 nucleotide sequence: TGTGCCTGGGACGAGGGCAGGGGCAATGGCTACACCTTC.

The chain employs TRBV28 and TRBJ2-1; perhaps TRBD1 as D (6 bases). Trimming removed 5 bases from V and 8 bases from J, with 10 bases in between. Germline CDR1 and CDR2: MDHEN and SYDVKM. The CDR3 runs to 12 residues. CDR3 loop: CASSPNRDEQFF. The CDR3 region has the DNA TGTGCCAGCAGTCCCAACAGGGATGAGCAGTTCTTC.

The chain combines TRBV5-6 with TRBJ2-7; 12 nucleotides line up with TRBD1. Trimming removed 4 bases from V and 4 bases from J; junction bases left unmatched: 6. This CDR3 has 15 amino acids. The V gene's germline CDR1 is SGHDT and CDR2 YYEEEE. The CDR3 DNA sequence: TGTGCCAGCAGCCTACCGGGACAGGGGGCTTACGAGCAGTACTTC. Residues: CASSLPGQGAYEQYF.

This clone was seen just once. The chain carries TRBV5-1 and TRBJ2-6; D remains unclear. V was trimmed by 2 bases and J by 0 bases, leaving 18 bases between them. The germline CDR1 and CDR2 sequences are SGHRS and YFSETQ. The CDR3 is 19 amino acids. The CDR3 region is CASSFSAVGRSSGANVLTF. The CDR3 nucleotides read TGCGCCAGCAGCTTCTCTGCTGTCGGCAGGTCCTCTGGGGCCAACGTCCTGACTTTC.

The chain links TRBV28 to TRBJ2-6, with a weak D call TRBD2 (6 bases). The CDR3 consists of 18 residues. The ends were cut back, 3 bases at V and 0 bases at J, with 15 bases in the middle. Per germline, CDR1 MDHEN and CDR2 SYDVKM. In DNA, the CDR3 is TGTGCCAGCAGTTTTCGTCGGGAGAAGGGCTCTGGGGCCAACGTCCTGACTTTC. Protein sequence: CASSFRREKGSGANVLTF. Full variable domain (outside the CDR3, taken from reference TRBV28 and TRBJ2-6): DVKVTQSSRYLVKRTGEKVFLECVQDMDHENMFWYRQDPGLGLRLIYFSYDVKMKEKGDIPEGYSVSREKKERFSLILESASTNQTSMYLCASSFRREKGSGANVLTFGAGSRLTVL.

This clone appeared a single time. This chain joins TRBV7-2 and TRBJ1-2, with TRBD1 identical over 11 bases. CDR1 is SGHTA, CDR2 FQGNSA, per germline. With V trimmed by 1 base and J by 8 bases, 6 bases remained unmatched. The CDR3 covers 15 residues. In DNA form, the CDR3 reads TGTGCCAGCAGCTTAGATGGACAGGGGGCAAGAGGCTACACCTTC. Protein: CASSLDGQGARGYTF.

The chain recombines TRBV28 with TRBJ2-7; 7 nucleotides line up with TRBD1. Germline V lookup: CDR1 MDHEN, CDR2 SYDVKM. The V gene end was trimmed by 5 bases and the J gene end by 5 bases; junction bases not matched to a gene: 3. The CDR3 runs to 12 residues. In DNA, the CDR3 is TGTGCCAGCAGTCTACAGGGGAACGAGCAGTACTTC. Translation gives CASSLQGNEQYF.

The rearrangement links TRBV7-9 to TRBJ1-5, with D unclear. CDR1 and CDR2 (germline): SEHNR, FQNEAQ (reference sequence). The CDR3 totals 17 residues. Trimming removed 5 bases from V and 0 bases from J, with 17 bases in between. CDR3 residues: CASSDGGSQYSNQPQHF. The CDR3 DNA reads TGTGCCAGCAGCGACGGCGGGTCTCAGTATAGCAATCAGCCCCAGCATTTT.

The chain employs TRBV23-1 and TRBJ2-7; tentatively, D is TRBD1 (6 bases). TRBV23-1 counts as an open reading frame of uncertain function. The CDR3 is 16 residues long. Trimming left V 0 bases short and J 2 bases short, with 14 bases between. The CDR3 DNA follows: TGCGCCAGCAGTCAATCGTACCAGGGGACGACCTACGAGCAGTACTTC. Its protein product is CASSQSYQGTTYEQYF.

This clone was seen just once. The CDR3 sequence: CASSSRIVNYGYTF. CDR3 nucleotides: TGTGCCAGCTCCTCGAGGATAGTTAACTATGGCTACACCTTC. The genes are TRBV7-2 and TRBJ1-2; D uncertain. This CDR3 region has 14 residues. Trimming removed 8 bases at V and 1 base at J, with 14 bases between. Germline CDR1 and CDR2: SGHTA and FQGNSA.

The chain links TRBV9 to TRBJ1-1; TRBD1 aligns across 8 bases. The V and J ends lost 3 bases and 5 bases, in that order; junction bases with no gene match: 9. Germline-derived CDR1 and CDR2 are SGDLS and YYNGEE. The CDR3 extends over 15 amino acids. The CDR3 reads CASSAQTGAGTEAFF. The CDR3 DNA sequence: TGTGCCAGCAGCGCCCAGACAGGGGCGGGGACTGAAGCTTTCTTT.

The chain joins TRBV2 to TRBJ1-5; possibly TRBD1 for D (5 bases). Looked up from germline, CDR1 is SNHLY and CDR2 is FYNNEI. V lost 1 base, J lost 0 bases, and 10 bases lay in between. The CDR3 totals 16 residues. This CDR3 reads CASSEGGGRSNQPQHF. The DNA of the CDR3 is TGTGCCAGCAGTGAAGGGGGCGGCCGTAGCAATCAGCCCCAGCATTTT.

J is TRBJ2-5 and V is TRBV6-5, with 10 nucleotides matching TRBD1. CDR3 length: 16 residues. The junction had 4 bases not matched to a gene; V was cut back by 2 bases and J by 1 base. Germline CDR1 MNHEY, CDR2 SVGAGI. The CDR3 protein is CASSYGRTGGQETQYF. CDR3 in DNA: TGTGCCAGCAGTTACGGGCGGACAGGGGGCCAAGAGACCCAGTACTTC.

The CDR3 bases are TGCAGCGTTGGGGCAGCTCGCAATCAGCCCCAGCATTTT. Its protein product is CSVGAARNQPQHF. The rearrangement links TRBV29-1 to TRBJ1-5; D uncertain. V was cut by 4 bases and J by 2 bases, with 9 bases left in between. The CDR3 spans 13 residues. In germline, CDR1 is SQVTM, CDR2 ANQGSEA.

J is TRBJ1-1 and V is TRBV19; no definite D call. Germline V gene data show CDR1 as LNHDA and CDR2 as SQIVND (reference sequence). The V end lost 5 bases, the J end lost 0 bases, and 13 bases lay between the germline ends. The CDR3 is made up of 15 amino acids. CDR3 protein: CASSSSLFMNTEAFF. For the CDR3, the DNA is TGTGCCAGTAGTTCAAGCCTTTTCATGAACACTGAAGCTTTCTTT.

This chain joins TRBV5-1 and TRBJ2-5; 13 bases map to TRBD2. Germline loops: CDR1 SGHRS, CDR2 YFSETQ. The ends lost 2 bases at V and 4 bases at J; junction bases unmatched: 2. CDR3 length: 15 residues. The CDR3 loop is CASSLLAGGGETQYF. DNA of the CDR3: TGCGCCAGCAGCTTACTAGCGGGGGGGGGAGAGACCCAGTACTTC.

The rearrangement uses TRBV2 and TRBJ1-6; D call uncertain. CDR1 is SNHLY and CDR2 is FYNNEI in the germline V gene. Deletions cut 6 bases from V and 2 bases from J, with 11 bases between. CDR3 length: 15 residues. CDR3: CASRDGVPYNSPLHF. CDR3 coding DNA: TGTGCCAGCAGGGACGGGGTGCCCTATAATTCACCCCTCCACTTT.